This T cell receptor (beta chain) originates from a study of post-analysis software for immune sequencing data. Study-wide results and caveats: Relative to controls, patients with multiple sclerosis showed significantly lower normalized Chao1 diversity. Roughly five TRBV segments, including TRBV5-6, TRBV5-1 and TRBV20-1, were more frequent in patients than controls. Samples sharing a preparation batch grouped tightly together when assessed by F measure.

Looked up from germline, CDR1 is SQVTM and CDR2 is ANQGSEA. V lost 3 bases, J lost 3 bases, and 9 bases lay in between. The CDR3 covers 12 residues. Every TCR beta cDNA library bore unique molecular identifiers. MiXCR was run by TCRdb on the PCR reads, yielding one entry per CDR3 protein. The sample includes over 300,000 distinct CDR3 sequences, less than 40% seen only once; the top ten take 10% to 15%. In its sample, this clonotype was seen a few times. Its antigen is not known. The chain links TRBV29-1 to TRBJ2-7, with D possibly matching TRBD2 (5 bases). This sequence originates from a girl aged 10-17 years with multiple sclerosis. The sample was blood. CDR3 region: CSVEGEYYEQYF. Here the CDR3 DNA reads TGCAGCGTTGAGGGAGAATACTACGAGCAGTACTTC.